This T cell receptor (beta chain) was found in a study of OX40 agonist ivuxolimab in advanced cancers. Whole-study context: Partial responses were observed in three patients, of whom one had hepatocellular carcinoma and two had cutaneous melanoma. Whole-study findings and limits: Relative to CD4+, CD8+ T cells held more expanded clones on average.

Assay: immunoSEQ multiplex PCR; the TCRdb copy retains only in-frame clones and omits some. The sample carries about 18,000 clones, around three quarters recorded once. Points on this clone: Its antigen is unidentified.

The sample in question was CD4+ or CD8+ T cells sorted from blood, obtained in a trial of the OX40 agonist ivuxolimab. The TCR sequence derives from an adult with an advanced solid tumor such as melanoma, head and neck, liver or kidney cancer.

The CDR3 bases are TGTGCCAGCAGTCAAGGGGTGAACACTGAAGCTTTCTTT. Its translation is CASSQGVNTEAFF. The V and J genes are TRBV28 and TRBJ1-1, with TRBD1 as a possible D gene (5 bases). The V end lost 5 bases, the J end lost 0 bases, and 7 bases lay between the germline ends. Germline CDR1 is MDHEN and CDR2 is SYDVKM. CDR3 length: 13 residues.